The clone carrying this T cell receptor beta chain showed up just a few times. What it binds is unknown. TCRdb itself ran the RT-PCR reads through MiXCR, one entry per CDR3 protein. The data hold 450,000 to 500,000 distinct CDR3 sequences, with approximately 9.9% observed a single time. The data stem from a study of response to subunit inactivated influenza vaccine. General study results and limits: The authors offered the suggestion that each seasonal influenza vaccination recruits few new T cells.

V lost 0 bases and J 12 bases, leaving 15 bases between the germline ends. CDR3 size: 14 residues. Germline V gives CDR1 LGHNA, CDR2 YSLEER. This chain connects TRBV4-3 to TRBJ2-1; D tentatively reads TRBD1 or TRBD2 (5 bases each). The starting material was PBMCs from blood, obtained 40 to 50 days after vaccination. This TCR was recovered from a man aged 50 to 60 who received an inactivated influenza vaccine. CDR3 coding DNA: TGCGCCAGCAGCCAAGACTGGGGGTGGGTAGGGCAGTTCTTC. It is translated as CASSQDWGWVGQFF.